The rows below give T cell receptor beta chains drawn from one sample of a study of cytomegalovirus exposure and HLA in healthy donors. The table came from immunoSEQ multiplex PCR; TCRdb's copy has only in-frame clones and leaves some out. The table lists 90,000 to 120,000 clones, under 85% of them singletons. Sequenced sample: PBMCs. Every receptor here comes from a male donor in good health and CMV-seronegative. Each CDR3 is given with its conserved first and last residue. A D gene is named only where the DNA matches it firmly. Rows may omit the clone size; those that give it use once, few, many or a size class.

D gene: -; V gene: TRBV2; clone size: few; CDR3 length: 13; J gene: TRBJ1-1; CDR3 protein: CASSVNTITEAFF; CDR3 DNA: TGTGCCAGCAGTGTTAATACAATCACTGAAGCTTTCTTT
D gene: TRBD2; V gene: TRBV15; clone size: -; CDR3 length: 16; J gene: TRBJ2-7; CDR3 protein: CATSRVSGTAYYEQYF; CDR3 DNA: TGTGCCACCAGCAGGGTTAGCGGGACGGCGTACTACGAGCAGTACTTC
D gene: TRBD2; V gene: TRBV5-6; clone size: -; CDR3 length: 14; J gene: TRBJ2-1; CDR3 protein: CASSLSGGGDEQFF; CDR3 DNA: TGTGCCAGCAGCTTAAGCGGGGGCGGCGATGAGCAGTTCTTC
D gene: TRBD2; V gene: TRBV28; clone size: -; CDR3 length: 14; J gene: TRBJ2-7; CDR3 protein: CASNIAGGPQEQYF; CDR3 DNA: TGTGCCAGCAACATAGCGGGAGGGCCTCAGGAGCAGTACTTC
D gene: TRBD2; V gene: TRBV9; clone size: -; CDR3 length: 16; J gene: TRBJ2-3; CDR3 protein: CASSSQTSGGTDTQYF; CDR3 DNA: TGTGCCAGCAGCTCCCAGACTAGCGGCGGCACAGATACGCAGTATTTT
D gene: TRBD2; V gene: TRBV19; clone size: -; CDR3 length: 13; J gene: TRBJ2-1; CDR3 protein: CASSIDRSSGEFF; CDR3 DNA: TGTGCCAGTAGTATAGACCGATCTAGCGGGGAGTTCTTC
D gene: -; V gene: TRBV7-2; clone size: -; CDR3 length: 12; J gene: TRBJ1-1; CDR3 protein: CASSIRKTEAFF; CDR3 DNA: TGTGCCAGCAGCATTCGTAAAACTGAAGCTTTCTTT
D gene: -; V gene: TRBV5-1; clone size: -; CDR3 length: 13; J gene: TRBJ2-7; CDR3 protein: CASSYTRVVEQYF; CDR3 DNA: TGCGCCAGCAGCTACACTAGAGTTGTCGAGCAGTACTTC
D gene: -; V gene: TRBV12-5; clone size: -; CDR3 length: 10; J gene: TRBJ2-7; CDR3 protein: CASATYEQYF; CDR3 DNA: TGTGCTAGTGCAACCTACGAGCAGTACTTC
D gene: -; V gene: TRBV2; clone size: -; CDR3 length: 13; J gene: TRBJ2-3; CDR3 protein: CASSGSRGNTQYF; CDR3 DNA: TGTGCCAGCAGTGGGTCCCGGGGGAATACGCAGTATTTT
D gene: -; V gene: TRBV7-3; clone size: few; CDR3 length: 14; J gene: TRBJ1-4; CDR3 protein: CASSPQEGDEKLFF; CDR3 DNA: TGTGCCAGCAGCCCACAGGAAGGTGATGAAAAACTGTTTTTT
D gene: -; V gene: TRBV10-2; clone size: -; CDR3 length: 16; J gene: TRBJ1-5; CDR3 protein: CASSPHGGLSNQPQHF; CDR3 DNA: TGCGCCAGCAGCCCACACGGGGGTTTATCAAATCAGCCCCAGCATTTT
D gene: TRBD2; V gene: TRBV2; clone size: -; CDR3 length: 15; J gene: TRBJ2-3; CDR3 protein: CASKGLAGETNTQYF; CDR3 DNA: TGTGCCAGCAAAGGACTAGCGGGAGAGACGAATACGCAGTATTTT